The entry that follows covers one TCR beta chain sequence. Its antigen is unknown. Naive CD8 isolation took CD45RO-negative cells positively selected for CCR7 and excluded terminally differentiated effector memory CD45RA+ cells. The germline CDR1 and CDR2 sequences are MDHEN and SYDVKM. This CDR3 region has 13 residues. V gave up 5 bases and J gave up 3 bases, with 10 bases separating them. Assay execution proceeded at the deep level. TCRdb's copy holds only in-frame clones and misses some; the assay was immunoSEQ multiplex PCR. Found here are millions of clones, less than 95% of them singletons; the top ten hold approximately 1.2%. The data derive from a study of shared clonotypes between healthy human individuals. About the research overall: The composition of the donors was a couple of women and a few men aged 18 to 49.

General study findings and limits: Compared with memory subsets, naive subsets generally had larger estimated richness. Clonotype sharing among donors was thought likely to change with sequencing depth.

The sequencing sample was made of naive CD8+ T cells sorted from blood. The receptor's source is a young man in good health. This sequence joins TRBV28 and TRBJ1-2; D unclear. The CDR3 loop reads CASSLPWDYGYTF. The CDR3 bases are TGTGCCAGCAGTCTCCCTTGGGACTATGGCTACACCTTC.